The clone carrying this TCR beta chain was detected only once. The antigen is undetermined. This sample was included in a study of shared clonotypes between healthy human individuals. Study-wide results and caveats: Only blood was sampled; tissue repertoires likely differ.

Unsorted PBMC DNA sequencing spanned ten immunoSEQ deep assay plates. Here immunoSEQ multiplex PCR was the method, and the copy in TCRdb shows in-frame clones only, minus some. Among about 490,000 clones, 79% were seen once, and the ten largest hold approximately 12%. Germline loops: CDR1 MDHEN, CDR2 SYDVKM. With 7 bases removed from V and 0 bases from J, the gap between germline ends came to 10 bases. The CDR3 sequence is 13 residues long. This receptor was obtained from a woman aged 40 to 50 in good health. Some clones in this sample may be carry-over from other donors' samples. The rearrangement links TRBV28 to TRBJ2-7; D is unclear. The sequencing input was PBMCs. In DNA form, the CDR3 reads TGTGCCAGCAACGGCGACAACTCCTACGAGCAGTACTTC. Translating it yields CASNGDNSYEQYF.